The following is a TCR beta chain sequence with its context. Per the authors' pipeline: How many nucleated cells were present was estimated from reference gene primer amplification. Only in-frame clones appear in the TCRdb table, and some are missing; sequencing was by immunoSEQ multiplex PCR. That table is the source of V, J and clone size, and D and trimming were worked out from the DNA. The data hold about 16,000 clones, with 85% to 90% observed a single time. This sample stems from a study of blood T cell repertoires in COVID-19. Whole-study context: The United States, Italy and Spain were the sources of the acute and convalescent COVID-19 samples. The cDNA or gDNA used as material had been derived from T cells, B-cell-depleted T cells, or PBMCs.

The ends were cut back, 8 bases at V and 3 bases at J, with 16 bases in the middle. Per germline, CDR1 GTSNPN and CDR2 SVGIG (reference sequence). This CDR3 is 14 amino acids long. The chain carries TRBV30 and TRBJ2-2; TRBD2 is a possible D gene (5 bases). The TCR was taken from a man in his sixties with acute or convalescent COVID-19. The sample taken for sequencing was peripheral blood. The CDR3 loop reads CARPPEADTGELFF. CDR3 coding DNA: TGTGCCCGACCCCCGGAAGCGGACACCGGGGAGCTGTTTTTT.